Presented here are 14 T cell receptor beta chains from one specimen sequenced in a study of cytomegalovirus exposure and HLA in healthy donors. The PCR employed 60 Vbeta primers together with 13 Jbeta primers. Sequencing was performed with immunoSEQ multiplex PCR; in TCRdb, only in-frame clones are kept and a portion is missing. The sample holds about 200,000 clones, 12% seen once. Material: PBMCs. The receptors originated from a man over 45 in good health and CMV-seropositive.

This clone was detected a few times. The V and J genes are TRBV29-1 and TRBJ2-3; 7 nucleotides match TRBD2. With V trimmed by 6 bases and J by 0 bases, 9 bases remained unmatched. The CDR3 covers 15 residues. Germline lookup yields CDR1 SQVTM and CDR2 ANQGSEA. The CDR3 sequence is CSVFRTRASTDTQYF. CDR3 nucleotides: TGCAGCGTCTTCAGGACTAGGGCCAGCACAGATACGCAGTATTTT.

The CDR3: CASSPAEKRGYTGELFF. CDR3 nucleotide sequence: TGTGCCAGCTCACCAGCGGAGAAGCGGGGGTACACCGGGGAGCTGTTTTTT. This sequence joins TRBV18 and TRBJ2-2; 8 nucleotides match TRBD2. Germline-derived CDR1 and CDR2 are KGHSH and LQKENI. The CDR3 consists of 17 residues. V shed 2 bases and J 3 bases; nucleotides not matched to a gene: 8.

The rearrangement joins TRBV7-3 to TRBJ2-2; possibly TRBD1 for D (5 bases). Germline loops: CDR1 SGHTA, CDR2 FQGTGA. This CDR3 contains 15 residues. Trimming removed 1 base at V and 4 bases at J, with 10 bases between. The CDR3 here is CASSLIAGSTGELFF. CDR3 coding DNA: TGTGCCAGCAGCTTAATCGCAGGGTCCACCGGGGAGCTGTTTTTT. The complete variable domain, with remaining parts taken from reference TRBV7-3 and TRBJ2-2, reads GAGVSQTPSNKVTEKGKYVELRCDPISGHTALYWYRQSLGQGPEFLIYFQGTGAADDSGLPNDRFFAVRPEGSVSTLKIQRTERGDSAVYLCASSLIAGSTGELFFGEGSRLTVL.

The chain joins TRBV6-1 to TRBJ1-2, with D hard to call. CDR3 size: 15 residues. V lost 0 bases and J lost 5, with 13 bases in between. Germline V gene lookup returns CDR1 MNHNS and CDR2 SASEGT. CDR3 protein: CASSEAGRELYGYTF. The CDR3 nucleotides read TGTGCCAGCAGTGAAGCCGGCCGGGAACTTTATGGCTACACCTTC.

This clone came up a few times. V usage is TRBV5-6 and J usage is TRBJ2-2, with 7 bases aligning to TRBD2. The length of the CDR3 is 15 residues. The V gene's germline CDR1 is SGHDT and CDR2 YYEEEE. With V trimmed by 4 bases and J by 5 bases, 8 bases remained unmatched. The CDR3 region has the DNA TGTGCCAGCAGCCCTCCCGGGGGGTATACCGGGGAGCTGTTTTTT. Protein product: CASSPPGGYTGELFF. Combining the CDR3 with reference TRBV5-6 and TRBJ2-2 gives the whole variable domain DAGVTQSPTHLIKTRGQQVTLRCSPKSGHDTVSWYQQALGQGPQFIFQYYEEEERQRGNFPDRFSGHQFPNYSSELNVNALLLGDSALYLCASSPPGGYTGELFFGEGSRLTVL.

V usage is TRBV28 and J usage is TRBJ1-3; TRBD1 aligns across 12 bases. The length of the CDR3 is 16 residues. The V and J ends lost 10 bases and 4 bases, in that order; junction bases with no gene match: 11. Germline V lookup: CDR1 MDHEN, CDR2 SYDVKM. The CDR3 protein is CATSGTGGPDGNTIYF. The DNA for the CDR3 is TGTGCCACCTCCGGGACAGGGGGCCCGGACGGAAACACCATATATTTT.

V is TRBV30 and J is TRBJ1-6; the D is unclear. The length of the CDR3 is 14 residues. V was shortened by 3 bases and J by 5 bases, with 11 bases between the two germline ends. Germline values: CDR1 GTSNPN, CDR2 SVGIG (reference sequence). The CDR3 loop reads CAWREGKNNSPLHF. CDR3 DNA sequence: TGTGCCTGGAGAGAGGGAAAGAATAATTCACCCCTCCACTTT.

This clone was observed a handful of times. The chain employs TRBV4-1 and TRBJ1-4; D might be TRBD1 (6 bases). The CDR3 is made up of 16 amino acids. V lost 2 bases to trimming and J lost 8 bases, with 18 bases between them. Per the germline V gene, CDR1 is MGHRA and CDR2 is YSYEKL. CDR3 nucleotides: TGCGCCAGCAGCCAACTACAGGGCCGGGGTGGGGAAAAACTGTTTTTT. Amino acids: CASSQLQGRGGEKLFF.

The chain recombines TRBV4-3 with TRBJ1-1; D possibly corresponds to TRBD1 (5 bases). V lost 1 base, J lost 5 bases, and 8 bases lay in between. The germline gives CDR1 LGHNA, CDR2 YSLEER. This CDR3 has 13 residues. The CDR3 nucleotides are TGCGCCAGCAGCCAAGCAGGGCGGACTGAAGCTTTCTTT. Its protein product is CASSQAGRTEAFF.

The chain couples TRBV30 to TRBJ1-5, with 7 bases aligning to TRBD1. CDR3 length: 13 amino acids. Trimming cost V 1 base and J 6 bases; bases outside gene matches: 3. Germline V CDR1 and CDR2: GTSNPN, SVGIG (reference sequence). As DNA, the CDR3 is TGTGCCTGGAGTGAGGGGGCTCGTCAGCCCCAGCATTTT. This codes for CAWSEGARQPQHF.

This clone was detected a few times. This chain connects TRBV6-5 to TRBJ1-1; tentative D call: TRBD1 (6 bases). Trimming cost V 0 bases and J 3 bases, with 11 bases left between them. CDR3 length: 15 residues. Looked up from germline, CDR1 is MNHEY and CDR2 is SVGAGI. The CDR3 sequence is CASSYSGGRDTEAFF. The CDR3 DNA follows: TGTGCCAGCAGTTACTCGGGGGGGCGAGACACTGAAGCTTTCTTT.

This clone was counted between two and nine times. The chain links TRBV7-2 to TRBJ1-1, with 10 bases lining up with TRBD1. The junction had 4 bases not matched to a gene; V was cut back by 4 bases and J by 2 bases. This CDR3 has 15 residues. Germline V CDR1 and CDR2: SGHTA, FQGNSA. CDR3 region: CASSSRQGANTEAFF. As DNA, the CDR3 is TGTGCCAGCAGCTCTAGACAGGGGGCCAACACTGAAGCTTTCTTT.

The rearrangement uses TRBV5-4 and TRBJ1-2; 8 bases are a match to TRBD1. This CDR3 spans 13 amino acids. The germline CDR1 and CDR2 sequences are SGHNT and YYREEE (reference sequence). The V segment lost 7 bases and the J segment 2 bases; nucleotides outside the gene matches: 4. CDR3 bases: TGTGCCAGCCTCCGGGACAGGAACTATGGCTACACCTTC. This sequence encodes CASLRDRNYGYTF.

This clone has a handful of counts. The chain uses TRBV9 and TRBJ1-3, with TRBD1 as a possible D gene (5 bases). CDR1 SGDLS and CDR2 YYNGEE come from the germline V gene. Trimming stripped 0 bases from V and 2 bases from J, with 9 bases between. CDR3 size: 15 residues. The CDR3 coding sequence is TGTGCCAGCAGCGTAGGCCAGGGTACTGGAAACACCATATATTTT. Translation gives CASSVGQGTGNTIYF.